The source of this TCR beta chain is a study of cytomegalovirus exposure and HLA in healthy donors. Findings and caveats of the study: What TCR beta sequences reportedly achieved was accurate prediction of HLA-A and HLA-B alleles in most subjects.

This clone was seen a few times. Its antigen remains unidentified. Trimming pared 5 bases from V and 2 bases from J, leaving 21 bases between. CDR3 length: 16 amino acids. CDR1 is SQVTM, CDR2 ANQGSEA, per germline. Healthy bone marrow donors made up the donor group. Use of 60 Vbeta and 13 Jbeta primers characterized the PCR. Assay used: immunoSEQ multiplex PCR; TCRdb lists only in-frame clones, some missing. The table lists about 120,000 clones, 50% to 75% of them singletons. This receptor was obtained from a woman in her thirties or forties in good health and CMV-seropositive. Sequencing was performed on PBMCs. The chain employs TRBV29-1 and TRBJ2-5; TRBD1 might be the D (5 bases). The CDR3 loop is CSVSSGWQGEQETQYF. CDR3 nucleotide sequence: TGCAGCGTTTCCTCCGGATGGCAGGGCGAACAAGAGACCCAGTACTTC.